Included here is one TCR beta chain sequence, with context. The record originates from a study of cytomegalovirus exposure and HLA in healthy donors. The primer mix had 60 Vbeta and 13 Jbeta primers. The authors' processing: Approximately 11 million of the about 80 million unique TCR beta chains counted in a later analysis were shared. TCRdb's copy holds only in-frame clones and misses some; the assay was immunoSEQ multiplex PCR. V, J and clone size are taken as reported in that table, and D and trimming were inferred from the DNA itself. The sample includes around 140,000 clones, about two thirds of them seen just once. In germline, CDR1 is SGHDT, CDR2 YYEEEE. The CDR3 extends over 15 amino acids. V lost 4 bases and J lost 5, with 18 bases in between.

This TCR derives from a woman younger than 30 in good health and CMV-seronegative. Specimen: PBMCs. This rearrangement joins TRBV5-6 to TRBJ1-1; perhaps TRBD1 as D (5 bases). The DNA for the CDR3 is TGTGCCAGCAGCCAAGCCGTGGGGGGTTATACTGAAGCTTTCTTT. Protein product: CASSQAVGGYTEAFF.